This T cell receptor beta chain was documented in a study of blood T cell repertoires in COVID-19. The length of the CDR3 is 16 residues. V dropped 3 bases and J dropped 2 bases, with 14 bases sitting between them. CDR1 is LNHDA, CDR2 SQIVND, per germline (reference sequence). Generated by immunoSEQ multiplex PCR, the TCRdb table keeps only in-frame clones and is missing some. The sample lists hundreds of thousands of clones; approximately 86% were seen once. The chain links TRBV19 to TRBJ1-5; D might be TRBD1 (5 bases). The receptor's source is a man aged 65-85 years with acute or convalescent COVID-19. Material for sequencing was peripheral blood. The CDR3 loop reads CASSMRAGPRNQPQHF. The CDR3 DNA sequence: TGTGCCAGTAGTATGCGAGCGGGACCGCGCAATCAGCCCCAGCATTTT.